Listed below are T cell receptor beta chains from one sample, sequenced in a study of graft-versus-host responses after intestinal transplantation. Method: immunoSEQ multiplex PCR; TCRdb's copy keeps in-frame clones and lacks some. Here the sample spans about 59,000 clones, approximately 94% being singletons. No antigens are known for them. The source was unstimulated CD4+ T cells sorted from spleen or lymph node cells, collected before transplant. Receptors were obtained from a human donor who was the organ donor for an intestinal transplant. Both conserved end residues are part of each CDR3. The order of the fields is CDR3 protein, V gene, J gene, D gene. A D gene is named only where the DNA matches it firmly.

cdr3_aa: CASSLAPGNTIYF; v_call: TRBV11-3; j_call: TRBJ1-3; d_call: NA
cdr3_aa: CAISQNYGYTF; v_call: TRBV10-3; j_call: TRBJ1-2; d_call: NA
cdr3_aa: CASRMTPNYGYTF; v_call: TRBV6-5; j_call: TRBJ1-2; d_call: NA
cdr3_aa: CASSYILLVRQPQHF; v_call: TRBV6-6; j_call: TRBJ1-5; d_call: NA
cdr3_aa: CASSLGLGSLNTEAFF; v_call: TRBV7-2; j_call: TRBJ1-1; d_call: NA
cdr3_aa: CASSQDPAGEQFF; v_call: TRBV2; j_call: TRBJ2-1; d_call: NA
cdr3_aa: CASSYTGQPNEKLFF; v_call: TRBV6-5; j_call: TRBJ1-4; d_call: TRBD1
cdr3_aa: CASSLGQGGGYTF; v_call: TRBV7-9; j_call: TRBJ1-2; d_call: TRBD1
cdr3_aa: CAWSGKETQYF; v_call: TRBV30; j_call: TRBJ2-5; d_call: NA
cdr3_aa: CSARAGQSPYF; v_call: TRBV20-1; j_call: TRBJ2-5; d_call: NA
cdr3_aa: CASSSRVGGGYNEQFF; v_call: TRBV19; j_call: TRBJ2-1; d_call: TRBD2
cdr3_aa: CASSLGRGAQETQYF; v_call: TRBV5-1; j_call: TRBJ2-5; d_call: TRBD2
cdr3_aa: CASSSSDRDVNEQFF; v_call: TRBV6-5; j_call: TRBJ2-1; d_call: TRBD1
cdr3_aa: CSVRLAGGTYEQYF; v_call: TRBV29-1; j_call: TRBJ2-7; d_call: TRBD2
cdr3_aa: CASSKGRGTEAFF; v_call: TRBV19; j_call: TRBJ1-1; d_call: NA
cdr3_aa: CASSLVRRTKTSGGRPYEQYF; v_call: TRBV7-3; j_call: TRBJ2-7; d_call: TRBD2
cdr3_aa: CASRGQGRETQYF; v_call: TRBV6-6; j_call: TRBJ2-5; d_call: TRBD1
cdr3_aa: CASSSNTEGTQYF; v_call: TRBV7-2; j_call: TRBJ2-5; d_call: NA
cdr3_aa: CASSESTSTDTQYF; v_call: TRBV5-1; j_call: TRBJ2-3; d_call: NA
cdr3_aa: CASSSVGTRGPYNEQFF; v_call: TRBV7-3; j_call: TRBJ2-1; d_call: NA
cdr3_aa: CASSLSEGRSIEAFF; v_call: TRBV7-2; j_call: TRBJ1-1; d_call: NA
cdr3_aa: CASSSWGGRTGELFF; v_call: TRBV27; j_call: TRBJ2-2; d_call: NA